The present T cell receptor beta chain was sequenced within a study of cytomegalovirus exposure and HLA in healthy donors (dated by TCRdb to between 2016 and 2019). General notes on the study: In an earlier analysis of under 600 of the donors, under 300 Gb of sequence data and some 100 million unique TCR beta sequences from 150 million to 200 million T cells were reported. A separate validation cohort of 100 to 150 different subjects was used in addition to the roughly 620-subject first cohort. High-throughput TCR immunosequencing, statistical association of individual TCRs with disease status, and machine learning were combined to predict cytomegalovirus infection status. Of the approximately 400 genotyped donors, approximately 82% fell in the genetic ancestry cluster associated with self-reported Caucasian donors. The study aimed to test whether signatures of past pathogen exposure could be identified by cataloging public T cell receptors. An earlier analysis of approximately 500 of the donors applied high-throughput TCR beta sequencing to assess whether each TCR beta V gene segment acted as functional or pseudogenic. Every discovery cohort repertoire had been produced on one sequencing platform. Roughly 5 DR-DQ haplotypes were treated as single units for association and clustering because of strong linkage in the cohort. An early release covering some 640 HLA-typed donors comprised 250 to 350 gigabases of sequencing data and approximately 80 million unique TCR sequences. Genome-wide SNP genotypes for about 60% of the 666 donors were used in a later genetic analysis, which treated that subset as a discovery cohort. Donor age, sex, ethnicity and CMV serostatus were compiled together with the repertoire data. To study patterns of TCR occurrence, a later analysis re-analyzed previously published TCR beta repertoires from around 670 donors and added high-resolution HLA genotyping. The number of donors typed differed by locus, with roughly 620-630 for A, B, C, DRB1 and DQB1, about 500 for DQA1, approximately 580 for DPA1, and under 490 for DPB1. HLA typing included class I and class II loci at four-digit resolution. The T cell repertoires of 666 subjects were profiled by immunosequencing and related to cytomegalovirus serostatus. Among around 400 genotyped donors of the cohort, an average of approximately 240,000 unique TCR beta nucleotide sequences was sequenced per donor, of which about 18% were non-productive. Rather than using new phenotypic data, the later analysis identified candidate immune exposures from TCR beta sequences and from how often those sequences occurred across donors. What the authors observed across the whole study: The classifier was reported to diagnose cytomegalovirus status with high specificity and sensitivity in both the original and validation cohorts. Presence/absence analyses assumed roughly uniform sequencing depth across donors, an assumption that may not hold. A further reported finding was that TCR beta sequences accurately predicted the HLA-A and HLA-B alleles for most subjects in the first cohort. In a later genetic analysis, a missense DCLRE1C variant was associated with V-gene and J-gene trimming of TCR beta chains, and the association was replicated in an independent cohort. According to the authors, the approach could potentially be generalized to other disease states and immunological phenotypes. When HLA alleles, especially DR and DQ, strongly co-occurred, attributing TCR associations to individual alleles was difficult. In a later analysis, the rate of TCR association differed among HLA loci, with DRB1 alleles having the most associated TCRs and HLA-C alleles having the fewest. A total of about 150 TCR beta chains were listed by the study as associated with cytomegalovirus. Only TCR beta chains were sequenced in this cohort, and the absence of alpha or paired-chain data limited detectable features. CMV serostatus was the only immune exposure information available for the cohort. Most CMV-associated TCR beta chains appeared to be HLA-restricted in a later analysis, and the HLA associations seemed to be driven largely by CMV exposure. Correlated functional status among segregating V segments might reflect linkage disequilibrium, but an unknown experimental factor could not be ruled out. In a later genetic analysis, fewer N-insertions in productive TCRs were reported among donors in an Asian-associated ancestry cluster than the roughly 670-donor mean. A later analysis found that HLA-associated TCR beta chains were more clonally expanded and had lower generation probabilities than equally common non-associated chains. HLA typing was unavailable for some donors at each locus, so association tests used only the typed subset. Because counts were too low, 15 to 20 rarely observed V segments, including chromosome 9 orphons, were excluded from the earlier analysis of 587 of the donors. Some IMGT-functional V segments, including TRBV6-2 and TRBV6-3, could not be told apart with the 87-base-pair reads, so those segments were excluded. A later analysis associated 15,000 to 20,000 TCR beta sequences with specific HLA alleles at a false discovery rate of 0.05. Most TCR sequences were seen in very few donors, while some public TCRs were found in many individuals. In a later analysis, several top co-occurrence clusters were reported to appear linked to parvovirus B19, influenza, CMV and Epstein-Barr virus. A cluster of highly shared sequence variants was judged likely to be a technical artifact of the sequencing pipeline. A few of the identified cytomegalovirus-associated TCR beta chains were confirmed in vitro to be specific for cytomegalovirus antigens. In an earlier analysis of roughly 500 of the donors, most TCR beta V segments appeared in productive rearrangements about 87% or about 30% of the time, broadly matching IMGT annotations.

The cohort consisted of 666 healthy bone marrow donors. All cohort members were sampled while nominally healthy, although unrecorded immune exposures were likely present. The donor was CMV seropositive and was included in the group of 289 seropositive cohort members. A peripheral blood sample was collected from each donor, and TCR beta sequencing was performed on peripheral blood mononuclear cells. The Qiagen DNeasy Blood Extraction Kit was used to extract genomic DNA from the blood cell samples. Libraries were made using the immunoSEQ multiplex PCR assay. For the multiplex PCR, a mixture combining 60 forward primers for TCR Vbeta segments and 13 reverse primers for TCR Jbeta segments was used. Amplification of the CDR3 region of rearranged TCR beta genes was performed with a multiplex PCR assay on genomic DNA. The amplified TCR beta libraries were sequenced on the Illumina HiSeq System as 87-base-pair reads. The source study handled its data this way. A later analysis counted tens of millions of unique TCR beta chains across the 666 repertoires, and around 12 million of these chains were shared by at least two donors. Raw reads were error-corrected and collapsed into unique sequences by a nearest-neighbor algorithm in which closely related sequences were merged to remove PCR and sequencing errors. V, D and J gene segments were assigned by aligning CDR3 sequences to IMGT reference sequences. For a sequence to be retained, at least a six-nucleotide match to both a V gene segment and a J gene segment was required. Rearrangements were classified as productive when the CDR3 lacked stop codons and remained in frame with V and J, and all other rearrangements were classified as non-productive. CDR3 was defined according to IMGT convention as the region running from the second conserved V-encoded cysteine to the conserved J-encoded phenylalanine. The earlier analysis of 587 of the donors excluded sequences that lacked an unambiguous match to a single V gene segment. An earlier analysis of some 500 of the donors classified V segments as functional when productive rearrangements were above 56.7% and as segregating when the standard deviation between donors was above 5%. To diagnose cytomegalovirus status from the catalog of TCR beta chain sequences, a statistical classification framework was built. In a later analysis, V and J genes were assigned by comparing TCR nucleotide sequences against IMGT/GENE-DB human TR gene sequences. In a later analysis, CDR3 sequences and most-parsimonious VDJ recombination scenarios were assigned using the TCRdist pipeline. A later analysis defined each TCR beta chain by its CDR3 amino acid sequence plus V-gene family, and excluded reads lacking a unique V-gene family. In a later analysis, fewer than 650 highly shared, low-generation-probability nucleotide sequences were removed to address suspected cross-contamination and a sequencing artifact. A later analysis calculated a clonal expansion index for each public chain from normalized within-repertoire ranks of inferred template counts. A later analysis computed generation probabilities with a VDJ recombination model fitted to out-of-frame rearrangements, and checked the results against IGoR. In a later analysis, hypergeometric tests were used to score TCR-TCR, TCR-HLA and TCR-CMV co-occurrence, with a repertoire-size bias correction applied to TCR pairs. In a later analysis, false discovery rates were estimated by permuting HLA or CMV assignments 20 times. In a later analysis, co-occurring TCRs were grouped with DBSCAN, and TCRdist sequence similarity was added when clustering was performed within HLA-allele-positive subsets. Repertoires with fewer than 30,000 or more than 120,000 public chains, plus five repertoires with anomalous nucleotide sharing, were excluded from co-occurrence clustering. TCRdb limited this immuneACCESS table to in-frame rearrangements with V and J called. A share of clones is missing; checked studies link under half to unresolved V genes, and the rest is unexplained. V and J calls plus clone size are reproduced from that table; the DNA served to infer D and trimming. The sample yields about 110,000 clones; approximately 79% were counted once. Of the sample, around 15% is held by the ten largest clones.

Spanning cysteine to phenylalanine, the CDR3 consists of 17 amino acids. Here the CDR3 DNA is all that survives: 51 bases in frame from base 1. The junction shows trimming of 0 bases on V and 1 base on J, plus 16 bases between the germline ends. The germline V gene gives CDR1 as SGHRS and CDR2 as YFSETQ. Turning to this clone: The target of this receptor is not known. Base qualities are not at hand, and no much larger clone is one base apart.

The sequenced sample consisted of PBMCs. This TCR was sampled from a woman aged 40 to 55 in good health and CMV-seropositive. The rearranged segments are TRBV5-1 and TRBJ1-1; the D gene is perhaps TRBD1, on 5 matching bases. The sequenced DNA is TGCGCCAGCAGCTTGGAGGACACCACCATAAGGAACACTGAAGCTTTCTTT. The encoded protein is CASSLEDTTIRNTEAFF.